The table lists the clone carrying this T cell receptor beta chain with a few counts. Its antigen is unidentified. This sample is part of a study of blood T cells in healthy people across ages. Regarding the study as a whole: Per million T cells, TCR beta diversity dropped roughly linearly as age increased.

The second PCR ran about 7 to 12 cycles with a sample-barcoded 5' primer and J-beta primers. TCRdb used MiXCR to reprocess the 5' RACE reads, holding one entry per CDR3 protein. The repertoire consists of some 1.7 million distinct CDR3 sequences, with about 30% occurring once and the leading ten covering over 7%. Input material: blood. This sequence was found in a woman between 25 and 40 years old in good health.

The CDR3 DNA reads as TGTGCCAGCAGGGGTCCGGGGACAGACTATGAAAAACTGTTTTTT. This translates into CASRGPGTDYEKLFF. This chain connects TRBV7-8 to TRBJ1-4; TRBD1 matches at 7 bases. The ends lost 6 bases at V and 6 bases at J; junction bases unmatched: 10. The CDR3 has 15 residues. CDR1 SGHVS and CDR2 FQNEAQ come from the germline V gene.